The 26 T cell receptor beta chains in this list originate from one sample, sequenced in a study of OX40 agonist ivuxolimab in advanced cancers. Profiled with immunoSEQ multiplex PCR; TCRdb holds only in-frame clones, not every one. The profile shows around 64,000 clones, 80% to 85% of them singletons. Sequencing used CD4+ or CD8+ T cells sorted from blood, obtained in a trial of the OX40 agonist ivuxolimab. Receptors were obtained from an adult with an advanced solid tumor such as melanoma, head and neck, liver or kidney cancer.

This clone was recorded only once. The chain employs TRBV11-3 and TRBJ2-7; TRBD1 agrees at 7 bases. CDR1 and CDR2 from the germline V gene are SGHNT and YENEEA. The CDR3 is made up of 13 amino acids. With V trimmed by 5 bases and J by 2 bases, 3 bases remained unmatched. This CDR3 is CASSRGQTYEQYF. CDR3 DNA: TGTGCCAGCAGCCGGGGACAGACCTACGAGCAGTACTTC.

This clone occurred once. The V and J genes are TRBV18 and TRBJ2-7; 8 bases fit TRBD1. The CDR3 contains 15 residues. V was pared by 1 base and J by 6 bases, with 8 bases of the junction left unmatched. The germline V gene encodes CDR1 KGHSH and CDR2 LQKENI. Here the CDR3 DNA reads TGTGCCAGCTCACCACTTGCGGGACAGGTCGCCGAGCAGTACTTC. It yields the protein CASSPLAGQVAEQYF.

The V and J genes are TRBV13 and TRBJ2-4; the match to TRBD2 covers 10 bases. CDR1 is PRHDT, CDR2 FYEKMQ, per germline (reference sequence). J gave up 2 bases and V 5 bases, and 6 bases lay outside the gene matches. The CDR3 runs to 16 residues. The CDR3 is CASSKSGGASKNIQYF. As DNA, the CDR3 is TGTGCCAGCAGCAAAAGCGGGGGGGCTTCCAAAAACATTCAGTACTTC.

V usage is TRBV7-9 and J usage is TRBJ1-1; D is uncertain. The CDR3 covers 12 residues. Germline-derived CDR1 and CDR2 are SEHNR and FQNEAQ (reference sequence). V was shortened by 1 base and J by 6 bases, with 6 bases between the two germline ends. CDR3 nucleotides: TGTGCCAGCAGCTTAGAGAATTCTGAAGCTTTCTTT. It encodes CASSLENSEAFF.

V is TRBV5-6 and J is TRBJ2-5; 14 nucleotides match TRBD2. With 4 bases clipped from V and 4 bases from J, the junction kept 6 bases outside the gene matches. This CDR3 region has 16 residues. Per the germline V gene, CDR1 is SGHDT and CDR2 is YYEEEE. CDR3 loop: CASSLLTSGRGETQYF. The CDR3 nucleotides are TGTGCCAGCAGCCTCCTGACTAGCGGGAGGGGAGAGACCCAGTACTTC.

In this sample, this clone turned up a few times. J is TRBJ1-1 and V is TRBV18; unclear D gene. Germline V lookup: CDR1 KGHSH, CDR2 LQKENI. The CDR3 is 14 amino acids. V gave up 6 bases and J gave up 1 base, with 12 bases separating them. As DNA, the CDR3 is TGTGCCAGCTCGCGTGATCAGAGGAACACTGAAGCTTTCTTT. This sequence encodes CASSRDQRNTEAFF.

This clone has only one observation. The chain employs TRBV27 and TRBJ2-7; possible D gene TRBD1, 5 bases. The V gene lost 2 bases and the J gene lost 1 base, with 18 bases spanning the gap. Germline V gene data show CDR1 as MNHEY and CDR2 as SMNVEV (reference sequence). The CDR3 runs 17 residues. CDR3 bases: TGTGCCAGCAGTTTACGGGCAGGGCCACCGTCATCCTACGAGCAGTACTTC. Its translation is CASSLRAGPPSSYEQYF.

This clone was detected a few times. V gene TRBV6-5 combines with J gene TRBJ2-5, with 10 bases aligning to TRBD1. Looked up from germline, CDR1 is MNHEY and CDR2 is SVGAGI. V shed 6 bases and J 6 bases; nucleotides not matched to a gene: 7. The length of the CDR3 is 14 residues. The DNA of the CDR3 is TGTGCCAGCAGAGTGACAGGGGGCCTGAAGACCCAGTACTTC. Residues: CASRVTGGLKTQYF.

The V and J genes are TRBV14 and TRBJ2-3; 10 nucleotides align to TRBD2. This CDR3 comprises 17 residues. Germline V gene sequence: CDR1 SGHDN, CDR2 FVKESK. V shed 0 bases, J shed 5 bases, and the junction held 8 bases outside the gene matches. CDR3: CASSQDRTSGTLDTQYF. The CDR3 DNA sequence: TGTGCCAGCAGCCAAGATAGAACTAGCGGGACCTTAGATACGCAGTATTTT.

This clone has a handful of counts. V and J are TRBV7-9 and TRBJ1-5; the D gene is possibly TRBD1 (5 bases). V lost 3 bases and J lost 7, with 10 bases in between. The germline CDR1 and CDR2 sequences are SEHNR and FQNEAQ (reference sequence). The CDR3 spans 13 residues. The CDR3 bases are TGTGCCAGCAGCTTTGTAGGGGCCCAGCCCCAGCATTTT. Protein sequence: CASSFVGAQPQHF. The full variable domain, with the rest looked up from reference TRBV7-9 and TRBJ1-5, is DTGVSQNPRHKITKRGQNVTFRCDPISEHNRLYWYRQTLGQGPEFLTYFQNEAQLEKSRLLSDRFSAERPKGSFSTLEIQRTEQGDSAMYLCASSFVGAQPQHFGDGTRLSIL.

J is TRBJ1-5 and V is TRBV10-1; a possible D gene is TRBD1 (6 bases). CDR3 size: 13 residues. Trimming shortened V by 6 bases and J by 7 bases, and 13 bases separated the two germline ends. Per the germline V gene, CDR1 is WNHNN and CDR2 is SYGVQD (reference sequence). The CDR3 spells CASRQGSGQPQHF. The DNA of the CDR3 is TGCGCCAGCAGGCAGGGGAGCGGCCAGCCCCAGCATTTT.

In regard to this clone: Other DNA sequences in this sample translate to the same CDR3. The gene calls are TRBV28 and TRBJ2-7, with unresolved D. The CDR3 has 11 amino acids. Per germline, CDR1 MDHEN and CDR2 SYDVKM. V gave up 5 bases and J gave up 9 bases, with 11 bases separating them. The chain's CDR3 is CASSSGFAQYF. CDR3 nucleotides: TGTGCCAGCAGTAGTGGGTTCGCGCAGTACTTC.

This sequence joins TRBV29-1 and TRBJ1-3; D remains unclear. The CDR3 consists of 14 residues. V was shortened by 4 bases and J by 2 bases, with 12 bases between the two germline ends. The germline V gene encodes CDR1 SQVTM and CDR2 ANQGSEA. The DNA for the CDR3 is TGCAGCGTTGTTCCTTCCTTGGCTGGAAACACCATATATTTT. It translates to CSVVPSLAGNTIYF.

The chain recombines TRBV5-1 with TRBJ1-3; D is unresolved. Between the trimmed V and J ends, which lost 0 bases and 2 bases, there was a span of 6 bases. The CDR3 contains 14 residues. Germline CDR1 and CDR2: SGHRS and YFSETQ. CDR3 DNA sequence: TGCGCCAGCAGCTTGGACCTGGCTGGAAACACCATATATTTT. Translation: CASSLDLAGNTIYF.

The V and J genes are TRBV9 and TRBJ1-2; D is undetermined. The CDR3 is 15 residues long. V was trimmed by 2 bases and J by 7 bases, leaving 18 bases between them. Germline V gene data show CDR1 as SGDLS and CDR2 as YYNGEE. The CDR3, as DNA: TGTGCCAGCAGCGTCGAGGCCGCACCCTTCAGTGGCTACACCTTC. It is translated as CASSVEAAPFSGYTF.

The chain is built from TRBV9 and TRBJ2-2, with TRBD1 matching 9 bases. V shed 0 bases, J shed 7 bases, and the junction held 7 bases outside the gene matches. The CDR3 runs to 16 residues. Germline CDR1 is SGDLS and CDR2 is YYNGEE. The DNA for the CDR3 is TGTGCCAGCAGCGTAGAGGACAGGGGTTTTGGCGGGGAGCTGTTTTTT. This encodes CASSVEDRGFGGELFF. Together with reference TRBV9 and TRBJ2-2, the CDR3 gives the full variable domain: DSGVTQTPKHLITATGQRVTLRCSPRSGDLSVYWYQQSLDQGLQFLIQYYNGEERAKGNILERFSAQQFPDLHSELNLSSLELGDSALYFCASSVEDRGFGGELFFGEGSRLTVL.

The V gene is TRBV7-8, the J gene TRBJ1-1; unclear D gene. Germline V gene data show CDR1 as SGHVS and CDR2 as FQNEAQ. The CDR3 length is 15 residues. Trimming removed 3 bases at V and 3 bases at J, with 14 bases between. The CDR3 loop reads CASSLFSAMYTEAFF. The CDR3 DNA sequence: TGTGCCAGCAGCTTGTTTTCGGCGATGTACACTGAAGCTTTCTTT.

In its sample, this clone was seen once. One end of the junction is discordant with germline, which a read error may explain. This chain connects TRBV6-5 to TRBJ1-2, with D unclear. This CDR3 has 12 residues. Germline lookup yields CDR1 MNHEY and CDR2 SVGAGI. CDR3 nucleotides: TGTGCTAGCAAGGAGGCTAGCTATGGCTACACCTTC. Translating it yields CASKEASYGYTF.

The chain links TRBV18 to TRBJ1-1, with TRBD1 as a possible D gene (5 bases). The CDR3 spans 13 residues. V was clipped by 3 bases and J by 2 bases, with 7 bases between them. Germline V gene data show CDR1 as KGHSH and CDR2 as LQKENI. The CDR3 nucleotides read TGTGCCAGCTCACCGGGGGTAAACACTGAAGCTTTCTTT. Translated, it gives CASSPGVNTEAFF.

The V gene is TRBV6-5, the J gene TRBJ1-6, with a possible D match to TRBD1 (5 bases). Trimming pared 4 bases from V and 14 bases from J, leaving 12 bases between. CDR3 length equals 12 residues. Germline-derived CDR1 and CDR2 are MNHEY and SVGAGI. The CDR3 DNA is TGTGCCAGCAGTTCGGGACTTCAGGCCCTCCACTTT. It translates to CASSSGLQALHF.

This clone was seen only once. V and J are TRBV7-8 and TRBJ2-3; D remains unclear. The CDR3 spans 12 residues. Trimming pared 3 bases from V and 0 bases from J, leaving 1 base between. Germline V gene lookup returns CDR1 SGHVS and CDR2 FQNEAQ. The CDR3 region has the DNA TGTGCCAGCAGCTTTAGCACAGATACGCAGTATTTT. Its protein product is CASSFSTDTQYF.

The chain employs TRBV7-2 and TRBJ2-1; a weak D match, TRBD1 (5 bases). Trimming removed 2 bases at V and 3 bases at J, with 14 bases between. Germline loops: CDR1 SGHTA, CDR2 FQGNSA. The length of the CDR3 is 16 residues. The CDR3 region has the DNA TGTGCCAGCAGCTTATTGCGGCTAAGGGGCTACAATGAGCAGTTCTTC. Amino acids: CASSLLRLRGYNEQFF.

This clone was detected once. This chain uses TRBV6-1 with TRBJ2-7, with 9 bases that match TRBD2. With V trimmed by 3 bases and J by 0 bases, 6 bases remained unmatched. Germline V CDR1 and CDR2: MNHNS, SASEGT. This CDR3 region has 16 residues. The CDR3 protein is CASSDGLALSSYEQYF. In DNA, the CDR3 is TGTGCCAGCAGTGACGGACTAGCGCTAAGCTCCTACGAGCAGTACTTC.

This clone was seen a handful of times. V and J are TRBV6-1 and TRBJ1-1; 12 nucleotides match TRBD1. There are 16 residues in the CDR3. Germline CDR1 reads MNHNS; CDR2 reads SASEGT. J gave up 4 bases and V 4 bases, and 7 bases lay outside the gene matches. The DNA for the CDR3 is TGTGCCAGCAGTGCGGGGGGACAGGGGGCGCGCACTGAAGCTTTCTTT. Protein sequence: CASSAGGQGARTEAFF.

This clone was observed a single time. The CDR3 loop reads CAWRRGQGFYEQYF. The CDR3 DNA follows: TGTGCCTGGAGGAGGGGACAGGGGTTCTACGAGCAGTACTTC. The rearrangement joins TRBV30 to TRBJ2-7; 10 nucleotides align to TRBD1. V trimming: 3 bases; J trimming: 3 bases; junction bases outside the gene matches: 5. Germline V gives CDR1 GTSNPN, CDR2 SVGIG (reference sequence). The CDR3 sequence is 14 residues long.

In DNA, the CDR3 is TGTGCCAGCAGCTTACGGTGGCTAGCGGGGGGGCGTAATGAGCAGTTCTTC. This translates into CASSLRWLAGGRNEQFF. The chain has TRBV7-9 and TRBJ2-1; 12 positions match TRBD2. Germline CDR1 SEHNR, CDR2 FQNEAQ (reference sequence). This CDR3 has 17 amino acids. V trimming: 2 bases; J trimming: 7 bases; junction bases outside the gene matches: 9. The complete variable domain, with remaining parts taken from reference TRBV7-9 and TRBJ2-1, reads DTGVSQNPRHKITKRGQNVTFRCDPISEHNRLYWYRQTLGQGPEFLTYFQNEAQLEKSRLLSDRFSAERPKGSFSTLEIQRTEQGDSAMYLCASSLRWLAGGRNEQFFGPGTRLTVL.